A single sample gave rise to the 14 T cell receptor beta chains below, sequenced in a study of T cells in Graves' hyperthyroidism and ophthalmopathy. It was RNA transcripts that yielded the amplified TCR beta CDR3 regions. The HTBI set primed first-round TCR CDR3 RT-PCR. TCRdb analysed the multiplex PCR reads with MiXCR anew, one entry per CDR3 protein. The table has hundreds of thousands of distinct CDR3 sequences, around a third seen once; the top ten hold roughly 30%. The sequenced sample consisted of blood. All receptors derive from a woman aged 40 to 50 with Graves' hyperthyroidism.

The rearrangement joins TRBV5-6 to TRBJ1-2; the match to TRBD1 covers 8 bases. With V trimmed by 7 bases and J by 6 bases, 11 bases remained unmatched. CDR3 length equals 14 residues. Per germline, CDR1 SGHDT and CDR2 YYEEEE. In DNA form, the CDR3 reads TGTGCCAGCGGAACCCCCCGGACAGGGAATGGCTACACCTTC. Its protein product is CASGTPRTGNGYTF.

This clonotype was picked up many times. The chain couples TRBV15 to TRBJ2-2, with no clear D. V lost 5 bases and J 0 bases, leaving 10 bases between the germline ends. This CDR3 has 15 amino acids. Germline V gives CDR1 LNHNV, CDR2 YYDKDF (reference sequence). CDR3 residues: CATSVTGANTGELFF. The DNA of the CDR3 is TGTGCCACCAGCGTAACTGGAGCGAACACCGGGGAGCTGTTTTTT.

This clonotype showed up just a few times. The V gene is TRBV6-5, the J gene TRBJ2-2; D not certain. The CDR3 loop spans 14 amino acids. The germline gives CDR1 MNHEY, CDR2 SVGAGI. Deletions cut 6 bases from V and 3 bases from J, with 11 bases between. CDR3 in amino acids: CASSQGRYTGELFF. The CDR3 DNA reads TGTGCCAGCAGCCAAGGCCGGTACACCGGGGAGCTGTTTTTT.

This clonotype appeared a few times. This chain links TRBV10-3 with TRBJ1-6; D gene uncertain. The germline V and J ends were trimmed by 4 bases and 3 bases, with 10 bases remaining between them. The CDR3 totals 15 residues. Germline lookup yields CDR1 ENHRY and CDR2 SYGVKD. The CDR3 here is CAISGQEDYNSPLHF. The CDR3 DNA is TGTGCCATCAGTGGGCAGGAAGACTATAATTCACCCCTCCACTTT.

The CDR3 sequence: CASSLGGTSGVPYEQYF. CDR3 nucleotides: TGTGCCAGCAGCTTGGGAGGGACTAGCGGAGTTCCTTACGAGCAGTACTTC. The chain has TRBV5-6 and TRBJ2-7, with TRBD2 matching over 11 bases. Germline lookup yields CDR1 SGHDT and CDR2 YYEEEE. The trim removed 0 bases at V and 4 bases at J, leaving 9 bases unmatched. The CDR3 is 17 residues long. The entire variable domain, with the rest obtained from reference TRBV5-6 and TRBJ2-7, is as follows: DAGVTQSPTHLIKTRGQQVTLRCSPKSGHDTVSWYQQALGQGPQFIFQYYEEEERQRGNFPDRFSGHQFPNYSSELNVNALLLGDSALYLCASSLGGTSGVPYEQYFGPGTRLTVT.

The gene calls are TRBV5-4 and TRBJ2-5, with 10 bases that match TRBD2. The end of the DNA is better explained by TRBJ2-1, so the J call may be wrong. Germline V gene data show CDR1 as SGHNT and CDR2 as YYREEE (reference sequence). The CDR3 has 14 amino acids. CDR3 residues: CASSSPTTSGEQFF. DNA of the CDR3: TGTGCCAGCAGCTCCCCTACGACTAGCGGGGAGCAGTTCTTC.

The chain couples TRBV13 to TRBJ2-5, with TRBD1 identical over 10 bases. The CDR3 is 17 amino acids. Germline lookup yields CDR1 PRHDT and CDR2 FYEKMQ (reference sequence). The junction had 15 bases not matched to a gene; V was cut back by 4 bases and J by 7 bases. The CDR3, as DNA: TGTGCCAGCAGCTCCAATGCCTTGACAGGGGGCGACGGGACCCAGTACTTC. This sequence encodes CASSSNALTGGDGTQYF. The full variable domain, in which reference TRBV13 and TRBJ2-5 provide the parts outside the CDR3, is AAGVIQSPRHLIKEKRETATLKCYPIPRHDTVYWYQQGPGQDPQFLISFYEKMQSDKGSIPDRFSAQQFSDYHSELNMSSLELGDSALYFCASSSNALTGGDGTQYFGPGTRLLVL.

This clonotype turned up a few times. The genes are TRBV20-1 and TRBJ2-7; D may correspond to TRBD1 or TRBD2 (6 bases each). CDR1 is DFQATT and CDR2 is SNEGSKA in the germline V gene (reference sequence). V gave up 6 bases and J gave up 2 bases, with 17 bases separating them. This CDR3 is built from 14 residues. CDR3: CSAVGGRIAYEQYF. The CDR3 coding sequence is TGCAGTGCGGTTGGGGGGCGTATCGCCTACGAGCAGTACTTC.

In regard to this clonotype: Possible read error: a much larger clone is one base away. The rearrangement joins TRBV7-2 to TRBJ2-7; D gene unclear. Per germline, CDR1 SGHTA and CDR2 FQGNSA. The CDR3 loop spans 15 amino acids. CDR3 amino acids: CASSGGGSPLYEQSF. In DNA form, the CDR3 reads TGTGCCAGCAGCGGCGGCGGCAGCCCCCTCTACGAGCAGTCCTTC.

DNA of the CDR3: TGTGCCAGCAGTTTCCGGACAGGGCGTAGCAAGCCCCAGCATTTT. Its translation: CASSFRTGRSKPQHF. V usage is TRBV25-1 and J usage is TRBJ1-5, with 8 bases aligning to TRBD1. Germline assignment: CDR1 MGHDK and CDR2 SYGVNS. J was trimmed by 8 bases and V by 5 bases; bases with no gene match: 11. The CDR3 has 15 residues.

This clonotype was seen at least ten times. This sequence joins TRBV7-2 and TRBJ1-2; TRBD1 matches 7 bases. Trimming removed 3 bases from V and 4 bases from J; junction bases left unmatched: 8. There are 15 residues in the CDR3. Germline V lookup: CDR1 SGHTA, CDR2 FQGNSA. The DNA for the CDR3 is TGTGCCAGCAGCTTTGGAGGGGGCGCAGGCTATGGCTACACCTTC. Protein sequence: CASSFGGGAGYGYTF.

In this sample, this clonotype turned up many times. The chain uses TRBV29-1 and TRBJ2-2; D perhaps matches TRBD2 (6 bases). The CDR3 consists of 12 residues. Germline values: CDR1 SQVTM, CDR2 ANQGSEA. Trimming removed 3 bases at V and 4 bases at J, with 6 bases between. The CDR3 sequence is CSVDGGTGELFF. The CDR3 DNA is TGCAGCGTTGACGGGGGCACCGGGGAGCTGTTTTTT.

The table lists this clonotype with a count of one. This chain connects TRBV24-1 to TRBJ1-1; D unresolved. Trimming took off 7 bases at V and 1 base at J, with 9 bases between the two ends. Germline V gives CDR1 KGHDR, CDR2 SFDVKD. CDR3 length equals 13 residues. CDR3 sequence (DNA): TGTGCCACCAGGGCAACAGAGAACACTGAAGCTTTCTTT. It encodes CATRATENTEAFF.

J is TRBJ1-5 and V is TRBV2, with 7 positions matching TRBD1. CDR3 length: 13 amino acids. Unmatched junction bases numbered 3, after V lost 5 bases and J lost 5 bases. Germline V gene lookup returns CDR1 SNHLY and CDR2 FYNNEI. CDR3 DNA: TGTGCCAGCAGTTTGGGGACAGATCAGCCCCAGCATTTT. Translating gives CASSLGTDQPQHF.